This is a list of T cell receptor beta chains from one sample in a study of T-cell reconstitution after alpha-beta-depleted transplantation in children. TCRdb fed the PCR reads into MiXCR, producing one record per CDR3 protein. This table has 700,000 or so distinct CDR3 sequences, about 12% appearing once. This sample comprised PBMCs, obtained before TCRalphabeta/CD19-depleted stem cell transplant. The origin of the receptors is a girl aged 2 to 10 with congenital amegakaryocytic thrombocytopenia, due to receive a stem cell transplant. The CDR3 runs from the conserved cysteine through the conserved F or W. D genes are given only for firm matches. Rows may omit the clone size; those that give it use once, few, many or a size class.

d_call,v_call,j_call,clone_size,cdr3_nt,cdr3_aa
.,TRBV12-3/TRBV12-4,TRBJ2-7,many,TGTGCCAGCAGTCCTAGCCGGGGAAGCTACGAGCAGTACTTC,CASSPSRGSYEQYF
TRBD2,TRBV4-2,TRBJ2-1,.,TGTGCCAGCAGCCAGAGGACTAGCGGCCACGATGAGCAGTTCTTC,CASSQRTSGHDEQFF
TRBD1,TRBV5-1,TRBJ2-7,few,TGCGCCAGCTCTGGGACAGCCTACGAGCAGTACTTC,CASSGTAYEQYF
.,TRBV12-3/TRBV12-4,TRBJ1-5,many,TGTGCCAGCAGTTACCGGGATAAGGGGGCCCAGCATTTT,CASSYRDKGAQHF
.,TRBV15,TRBJ1-6,many,TGTGCCACCAGCAGAGATATGAATTCACCCCTCCACTTT,CATSRDMNSPLHF
.,TRBV7-6,TRBJ2-3,many,TGTGCCAGCAGCTTATCGCGGTATACAGATACGCAGTATTTT,CASSLSRYTDTQYF
.,TRBV29-1,TRBJ2-5,many,TGCAGCGTTGTTCTCCCTCAAGAGACCCAGTACTTC,CSVVLPQETQYF
.,TRBV5-1,TRBJ2-1,few,TGCGCCAGCAGCTTGGACAGAGTTCCCTACAATGAGCAGTTCTTC,CASSLDRVPYNEQFF
.,TRBV5-5,TRBJ2-5,.,TGTGCCAGCAGCTTCACAGGGATGGTACAAGAGACCCAGTACTTC,CASSFTGMVQETQYF
.,TRBV5-1,TRBJ1-3,many,TGCGCCAGCAGCTTGGAGGATACTGGAAACACCATATATTTT,CASSLEDTGNTIYF
TRBD1,TRBV28,TRBJ2-1,many,TGTGCCAGCAGCCACCGGACAGGGGGCGCCTACAATGAGCAGTTCTTC,CASSHRTGGAYNEQFF
.,TRBV10-3,TRBJ1-3,many,TGTGCCATCAGTGAGTCGGGGCAGGTCTCAAACACCATATATTTT,CAISESGQVSNTIYF
TRBD2,TRBV5-1,TRBJ2-1,few,TGCGCCAGCAGCTTGAAGAGACTAGCGGGAGGGTCCTACAATGAGCAGTTCTTC,CASSLKRLAGGSYNEQFF
TRBD2,TRBV29-1,TRBJ2-7,few,TGCAGCGTTGCCCTCAGACTAGCGGGATCATCCTACGAGCAGTACTTC,CSVALRLAGSSYEQYF
TRBD2,TRBV11-1,TRBJ2-1,many,TGTGCCAGCAGCCCTTCTGAAATAGCGGGAAACACCTACAATGAGCAGTTCTTC,CASSPSEIAGNTYNEQFF
TRBD2,TRBV6-5,TRBJ2-2,many,TGTGCCAGCAGTTACTCACTAGCGGGAGGGGGTACGGCCGGGGAGCTGTTTTTT,CASSYSLAGGGTAGELFF
.,TRBV25-1,TRBJ2-5,many,TGTGCCAGCAGTGAAATCGGGGATCCAGAGACCCAGTACTTC,CASSEIGDPETQYF
.,TRBV7-2,TRBJ1-3,many,TGTGCCAGCAGCTTAGTGGGAACGAGCTCTGGAAACACCATATATTTT,CASSLVGTSSGNTIYF
TRBD2,TRBV29-1,TRBJ2-1,many,TGCAGCGTTGGGACTAGCGGAGGGGGTAATGAGCAGTTCTTC,CSVGTSGGGNEQFF
.,TRBV4-2,TRBJ1-5,many,TGTGCCAGCAGCCAAGATACTACTATCGGGCAGCCCCAGCATTTT,CASSQDTTIGQPQHF
.,TRBV20-1,TRBJ2-1,many,TGCAGTGCTAGTGAGACAGGCCCCTATGAGCAGTTCTTC,CSASETGPYEQFF
TRBD2,TRBV7-6,TRBJ2-1,.,TGTGCCAGCAGCTTAAAGGTTGCCCGGACTAGCGGGAAGGCTGAGCAGTTCTTC,CASSLKVARTSGKAEQFF
TRBD1,TRBV7-9,TRBJ1-1,many,TGTGCCAGCAGCGTTACTACAGGGGAGGCTGAAGCTTTCTTT,CASSVTTGEAEAFF
TRBD2,TRBV20-1,TRBJ2-7,many,TGCAGTGCAGCCCCCGGGACTAGCTACGAGCAGTACTTC,CSAAPGTSYEQYF
.,TRBV28,TRBJ2-1,few,TGTGCCAGCAGTTTCCCGACAGGTAGCTCCTACAATGAGCAGTTCTTC,CASSFPTGSSYNEQFF
.,TRBV5-1,TRBJ2-3,many,TGCGCCAGCAGCTTGGATGGGGAATCGAGCACAGATACGCAGTATTTT,CASSLDGESSTDTQYF
.,TRBV12-3/TRBV12-4,TRBJ2-1,.,TGTGCCAGCAGCCCCATCCATGGCGGAGAATACAATGAGCAGTTCTTC,CASSPIHGGEYNEQFF
.,TRBV3-1,TRBJ1-5,.,TGTGCCAGCAGCCAAGATGGAGGCCAAAATCAGCCCCAGCATTTT,CASSQDGGQNQPQHF
.,TRBV28,TRBJ1-1,.,TGTGCCAGCAGTTTATACCACATTCGAGGTGAAGGGACGGGAACTGAAGCTTTCTTT,CASSLYHIRGEGTGTEAFF
.,TRBV30,TRBJ2-1,.,TGTGCCTGGACCGACCCCACGGGCTTCCACAATGAGCAGTTCTTC,CAWTDPTGFHNEQFF
.,TRBV11-2,TRBJ2-7,many,TGTGCCAGCAGCTTACTAGTTAGCCACGAGCAGTACTTC,CASSLLVSHEQYF
.,TRBV20-1,TRBJ2-3,once,TGCAGTGCTTCCGCCCCGCTAGCGAGCACAGATACGCAGTATTTT,CSASAPLASTDTQYF
TRBD2,TRBV20-1,TRBJ2-5,many,TGCAGTGCGGATTTCGGGACTAGCGGGGGGGAGACCCAGTACTTC,CSADFGTSGGETQYF
.,TRBV7-9,TRBJ1-6,.,TGTGCCAGCACCTCAGCACCGGGAGAGGGTTATTCACCCCTCCACTTT,CASTSAPGEGYSPLHF
.,TRBV20-1,TRBJ2-1,.,TGCAGTGCCGTTAGCGGAACAATCTACAATGAGCAGTTCTTC,CSAVSGTIYNEQFF
.,TRBV10-1,TRBJ2-3,many,TGCGCCAGCAGTAGGAGGGGGAGAGCAGATACGCAGTATTTT,CASSRRGRADTQYF
TRBD1,TRBV20-1,TRBJ1-4,many,TGCAGTGCTAGAGATGGCCGGGACAGTAATGAAAAACTGTTTTTT,CSARDGRDSNEKLFF
TRBD2,TRBV5-1,TRBJ2-1,many,TGCGCCAGCAATACCGGGACTAGCGGGTACAATGAGCAGTTCTTC,CASNTGTSGYNEQFF
TRBD2,TRBV18,TRBJ2-2,few,TGTGCCAGCTCCAGCGTAGCGGGGACGACCACCGGGGAGCTGTTTTTT,CASSSVAGTTTGELFF
.,TRBV6-5,TRBJ2-1,few,TGTGCCAGCAGTTACTCTGTTCGTAATGAGCAGTTCTTC,CASSYSVRNEQFF
.,TRBV7-2,TRBJ2-5,.,TGTGCCAGCAGCTTAGTGGTGGCTATAAGGCAGACCCAGTACTTC,CASSLVVAIRQTQYF
TRBD2,TRBV5-1,TRBJ2-7,many,TGCGCCAGCAGCTTGGATAGCGGGAGGTACGAGCAGTACTTC,CASSLDSGRYEQYF
TRBD1,TRBV12-3/TRBV12-4,TRBJ2-2,many,TGTGCCAGCAGGATACAGGGGTACTCCGGGGAGCTGTTTTTT,CASRIQGYSGELFF
.,TRBV3-1,TRBJ2-7,many,TGTGCCAGCAGCGAAAGGGCGGGAAGCTCCTACGAGCAGTACTTC,CASSERAGSSYEQYF
TRBD1,TRBV28,TRBJ2-1,many,TGTGCCAGCAGTTCCTGGACAGGGGACAATGAGCAGTTCTTC,CASSSWTGDNEQFF
.,TRBV7-2,TRBJ2-7,few,TGTGCCAGCAGCCGAATACACGAGCAGTACTTC,CASSRIHEQYF
.,TRBV6-5,TRBJ2-3,many,TGTGCCAGCAGTCGAGCTGCCGATAGCACAGATACGCAGTATTTT,CASSRAADSTDTQYF
.,TRBV29-1,TRBJ2-2,many,TGCAGCGGGGACGTAGGGACCGGGGAGCTGTTTTTT,CSGDVGTGELFF
.,TRBV5-1,TRBJ2-1,many,TGCGCCAGCAGCTTGGCAGTGGGAGGTGTCCCCGATGAGCAGTTCTTC,CASSLAVGGVPDEQFF